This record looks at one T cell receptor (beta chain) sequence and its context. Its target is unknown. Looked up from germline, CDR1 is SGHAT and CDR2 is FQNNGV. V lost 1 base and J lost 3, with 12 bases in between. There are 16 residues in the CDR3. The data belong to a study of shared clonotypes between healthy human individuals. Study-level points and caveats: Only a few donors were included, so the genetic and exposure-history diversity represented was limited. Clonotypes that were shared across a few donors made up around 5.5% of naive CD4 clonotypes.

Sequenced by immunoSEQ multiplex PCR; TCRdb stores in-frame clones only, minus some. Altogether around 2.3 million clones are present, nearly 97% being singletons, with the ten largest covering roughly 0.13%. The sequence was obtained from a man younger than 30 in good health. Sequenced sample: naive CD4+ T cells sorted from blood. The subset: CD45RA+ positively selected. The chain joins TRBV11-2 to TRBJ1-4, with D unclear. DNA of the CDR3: TGTGCCAGCAGCTTAGGTGGAGGGCAGGCTAATGAAAAACTGTTTTTT. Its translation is CASSLGGGQANEKLFF.